This T cell receptor (beta chain) was captured by sequencing in a study of a mutant IDH1 vaccine in newly diagnosed glioma. Method: immunoSEQ multiplex PCR; TCRdb's copy keeps in-frame clones and lacks some. The sample records around 50,000 clones, under 90% being singletons. Time point given: week 35, safety follow-up. Vaccine doses each comprised 300 ug of mutant IDH1 20-mer peptide, with topical imiquimod. CDR3 length: 14 amino acids. J lost 1 base, V lost 0 bases, and 0 bases had no gene match. CDR1 and CDR2 (germline): KGHSH, LQKENI. A remark on this clone: Its target is unknown.

The sequence was collected from a woman aged 18-29 years with glioma. The chain links TRBV18 to TRBJ2-7; 7 positions agree with TRBD2. Sequenced material: PBMCs, taken from a glioma patient whose treatment included an IDH1 peptide vaccine. CDR3 sequence reads: CASSPPGLSYEQYF. In DNA, the CDR3 is TGTGCCAGCTCACCACCGGGACTATCCTACGAGCAGTACTTC. Full variable domain (missing parts from reference TRBV18 and TRBJ2-7): NAGVMQNPRHLVRRRGQEARLRCSPMKGHSHVYWYRQLPEEGLKFMVYLQKENIIDESGMPKERFSAEFPKEGPSILRIQQVVRGDSAAYFCASSPPGLSYEQYFGPGTRLTVT.